This TCR beta chain was profiled in a study of CD8 T cells in ankylosing spondylitis. Points from the study as a whole: Among TCR beta sequences, a motif of eight highly homologous variants appeared characteristic of ankylosing spondylitis blood. Disease-linked clones were CD8+ and relatively rare in peripheral blood.

Molecular-barcoded quantitative 5'-RACE produced these TCR beta libraries. TCRdb recomputed calls from the 5' RACE reads with MiXCR, one row per CDR3 protein. The data show around 220,000 distinct CDR3 sequences, about 18% seen once. Looked up from germline, CDR1 is MGHRA and CDR2 is YSYEKL. The CDR3 length is 16 residues. V was shortened by 3 bases and J by 0 bases, with 15 bases between the two germline ends. A word on this clonotype: Its antigen is currently unknown.

This receptor was identified in a male donor with ankylosing spondylitis. This chain joins TRBV4-1 and TRBJ2-7; maybe TRBD2 (5 bases). Material: blood, either unsorted or a sorted T cell fraction (not recorded which). CDR3 coding DNA: TGCGCCAGCAGCCACCCGGACGGTGGGAGCTCCTACGAGCAGTACTTC. Translated: CASSHPDGGSSYEQYF.